These 31 T cell receptor beta chains originate from one sample sequenced in a study of T cell changes during pregnancy in multiple sclerosis (dated by TCRdb to between 2018 and 2021). Libraries were made using the immunoSEQ multiplex PCR assay. Here the immuneACCESS table is served through TCRdb, limited to in-frame sequences with V and J called. Missing clones are a known gap in these copies; in checked studies unresolved V genes cover under half, and the rest lacks a known reason. In all, the sample holds 47,000 or so clones, and 94% of those were seen once. 0.4% to 0.55% of the sample is taken by the ten largest. The sample in question was CD4+ T cells from peripheral blood mononuclear cells, obtained in the first trimester of pregnancy. The origin of the receptors is a female donor with multiple sclerosis, enrolled in a pregnancy study.

The rearrangement joins TRBV6-9 to TRBJ2-2; 9 nucleotides align to TRBD2. The germline V gene encodes CDR1 MNHGY and CDR2 SVAAGI. The CDR3 has 17 amino acids. J lost 7 bases, V lost 0 bases, and 9 bases had no gene match. The CDR3 loop is CASSYSFAGGLGGELFF. CDR3 bases: TGTGCCAGCAGTTATTCGTTTGCGGGGGGGCTCGGCGGGGAGCTGTTTTTT.

The chain employs TRBV2 and TRBJ1-1; 8 bases match TRBD1. CDR3 length: 13 amino acids. J lost 3 bases, V lost 5 bases, and 2 bases had no gene match. The germline V gene encodes CDR1 SNHLY and CDR2 FYNNEI. The DNA for the CDR3 is TGTGCCAGCAGTTCGGACAGGGACACTGAAGCTTTCTTT. It yields the protein CASSSDRDTEAFF. The variable domain in full, with the rest retrieved from reference TRBV2 and TRBJ1-1, is EPEVTQTPSHQVTQMGQEVILRCVPISNHLYFYWYRQILGQKVEFLVSFYNNEISEKSEIFDDQFSVERPDGSNFTLKIRSTKLEDSAMYFCASSSDRDTEAFFGQGTRLTVV.

The CDR3: CASSQTGEESNQPQHF. The CDR3 bases are TGTGCCAGCAGCCAAACAGGCGAGGAAAGCAATCAGCCCCAGCATTTT. J is TRBJ1-5 and V is TRBV21-1; TRBD1 reflects the table's D call only, with no check against the DNA. TRBV21-1 is classified as a pseudogene. The CDR3 totals 16 residues.

V and J are TRBV6-1 and TRBJ1-4; TRBD1 is a possible D gene (5 bases). Germline V CDR1 and CDR2: MNHNS, SASEGT. The CDR3 runs to 11 residues. The CDR3 loop is CGTAGPEKLFF. The CDR3 region has the DNA TGTGGTACGGCAGGGCCCGAAAAACTGTTTTTT.

This rearrangement joins TRBV19 to TRBJ2-6, with D perhaps matching TRBD1 (6 bases). Germline CDR1 is LNHDA and CDR2 is SQIVND (reference sequence). The CDR3 is 16 amino acids. V lost 6 bases and J 4 bases, leaving 16 bases between the germline ends. The CDR3 sequence is CASRLTGASGANVLTF. The DNA of the CDR3 is TGTGCCAGTAGGCTGACAGGTGCCTCCGGGGCCAACGTCCTGACTTTC.

This clone was observed once. The rearrangement joins TRBV9 to TRBJ2-1; TRBD2 aligns across 8 bases. Germline V lookup: CDR1 SGDLS, CDR2 YYNGEE. Unmatched junction bases numbered 9, after V lost 2 bases and J lost 2 bases. CDR3 size: 17 residues. CDR3 in amino acids: CASSVSSGGGAYNEQFF. CDR3 DNA sequence: TGTGCCAGCAGCGTCTCCTCGGGAGGGGGGGCCTACAATGAGCAGTTCTTC.

V is TRBV19 and J is TRBJ2-2; 10 nucleotides match TRBD2. J was trimmed by 2 bases and V by 7 bases; bases with no gene match: 7. Germline assignment: CDR1 LNHDA and CDR2 SQIVND (reference sequence). This CDR3 has 16 residues. CDR3 amino acids: CASNIRTSGNTGELFF. The DNA of the CDR3 is TGTGCCAGTAATATCCGGACTAGCGGCAACACCGGGGAGCTGTTTTTT.

The J gene is TRBJ1-2, the V gene TRBV5-6; no clear D gene. Trimming stripped 0 bases from V and 1 base from J, with 4 bases between. The germline V gene encodes CDR1 SGHDT and CDR2 YYEEEE. The CDR3 consists of 13 residues. The CDR3 region is CASSLGDNYGYTF. For the CDR3, the DNA is TGTGCCAGCAGCTTGGGAGATAACTATGGCTACACCTTC.

This rearrangement joins TRBV4-1 to TRBJ1-5; D call uncertain. This CDR3 is built from 13 residues. V was cut by 3 bases and J by 9 bases, with 12 bases left in between. Germline V gives CDR1 MGHRA, CDR2 YSYEKL. The CDR3 loop is CASSHPEGGPQHF. The CDR3 DNA sequence: TGCGCCAGCAGCCACCCCGAGGGAGGGCCCCAGCATTTT.

This rearrangement joins TRBV4-1 to TRBJ1-6; a weak D match, TRBD1 (5 bases). Trimming pared 1 base from V and 7 bases from J, leaving 17 bases between. Germline-derived CDR1 and CDR2 are MGHRA and YSYEKL. The CDR3 covers 17 residues. CDR3 bases: TGCGCCAGCAGCCAAGTTGACCTGGGACTCACAAATTCACCCCTCCACTTT. It is translated as CASSQVDLGLTNSPLHF.

The gene calls are TRBV13 and TRBJ2-7; 12 nucleotides align to TRBD2. The CDR3 consists of 16 residues. V trimming: 0 bases; J trimming: 3 bases; junction bases outside the gene matches: 3. Per germline, CDR1 PRHDT and CDR2 FYEKMQ (reference sequence). The CDR3 here is CASSLGRLAGVYEQYF. CDR3 DNA: TGTGCCAGCAGCTTAGGAAGACTAGCGGGGGTCTACGAGCAGTACTTC.

V is TRBV14 and J is TRBJ2-2; the match to TRBD2 covers 8 bases. The germline V gene has CDR1 SGHDN and CDR2 FVKESK. V gave up 1 base and J gave up 1 base; unmatched junction bases: 5. This CDR3 contains 17 residues. CDR3 sequence (DNA): TGTGCCAGCAGCCAAGTTATTCGGGGGGGGAACACCGGGGAGCTGTTTTTT. It translates to CASSQVIRGGNTGELFF.

This clone was observed a few times. The V and J genes are TRBV6-1 and TRBJ1-2; no firm D call. The V gene's germline CDR1 is MNHNS and CDR2 SASEGT. The CDR3 extends over 12 amino acids. Trimming stripped 2 bases from V and 4 bases from J, with 5 bases between. Written as DNA, the CDR3 is TGTGCCAGCAGTGAACAGGCCTATGGCTACACCTTC. As protein: CASSEQAYGYTF.

CDR3 region: CASSLPGSDGYTF. The CDR3 nucleotides read TGCGCCAGCAGCCTTCCAGGTTCTGACGGCTACACCTTC. J is TRBJ1-2 and V is TRBV5-1; D not certain. This CDR3 has 13 residues. V was pared by 4 bases and J by 8 bases, with 15 bases between. Germline loops: CDR1 SGHRS, CDR2 YFSETQ.

This chain joins TRBV19 and TRBJ1-1, with D possibly matching TRBD1 (5 bases). The CDR3 totals 13 residues. V lost 5 bases, J lost 4 bases, and 11 bases lay in between. Germline V gene data show CDR1 as LNHDA and CDR2 as SQIVND (reference sequence). The CDR3 DNA reads TGTGCCAGTAGTTTCGACAGCCTCACTGAAGCTTTCTTT. Translation: CASSFDSLTEAFF.

The chain links TRBV6-5 to TRBJ2-7; unclear D gene. There are 14 residues in the CDR3. Between the trimmed V and J ends, which lost 7 bases and 2 bases, there was a span of 15 bases. Germline CDR1 and CDR2: MNHEY and SVGAGI. CDR3 sequence reads: CASTRVQGAYEQYF. The CDR3 coding sequence is TGTGCCAGCACACGGGTCCAAGGAGCCTACGAGCAGTACTTC.

This chain links TRBV2 with TRBJ2-1, with D possibly being TRBD2 (5 bases). The germline gives CDR1 SNHLY, CDR2 FYNNEI. This CDR3 contains 13 residues. V was pared by 4 bases and J by 9 bases, with 13 bases between. The CDR3 spells CASSALGAAEQFF. CDR3 DNA sequence: TGTGCCAGCAGTGCCCTGGGAGCAGCTGAGCAGTTCTTC.

This clone was observed a single time. The chain uses TRBV29-1 and TRBJ1-1; D perhaps matches TRBD1 (5 bases). CDR1 and CDR2 from the germline V gene are SQVTM and ANQGSEA. The germline V and J ends were trimmed by 1 base and 1 base, with 10 bases remaining between them. The CDR3 covers 14 residues. Here the CDR3 DNA reads TGCAGCGTTGAAGTCCCCGGGGGGAACACTGAAGCTTTCTTT. Protein sequence: CSVEVPGGNTEAFF.

This clone was picked up one time. In nucleotides, the CDR3 is TGTGCCAGCAGCTTTGCGGGGAAAAGCACAGATACGCAGTATTTT. It specifies CASSFAGKSTDTQYF. The chain combines TRBV5-8 with TRBJ2-3, with a tentative D call TRBD2 (6 bases). Germline V gene data show CDR1 as SGHTS and CDR2 as YDEGEE. Trimming left V 2 bases short and J 0 bases short, with 10 bases between. This CDR3 comprises 15 residues.

This chain joins TRBV10-3 and TRBJ1-1; maybe TRBD1 (5 bases). CDR3 length equals 13 residues. Germline assignment: CDR1 ENHRY and CDR2 SYGVKD. Trimming stripped 6 bases from V and 1 base from J, with 9 bases between. CDR3: CAIRPGQNTEAFF. The CDR3 DNA sequence: TGTGCCATCAGGCCCGGACAGAACACTGAAGCTTTCTTT.

The chain joins TRBV27 to TRBJ2-5; TRBD2 is a possible D gene (6 bases). The CDR3 is made up of 12 amino acids. Germline values: CDR1 MNHEY, CDR2 SMNVEV (reference sequence). Trimming left V 3 bases short and J 7 bases short, with 9 bases between. The CDR3 is CASSFPGGTQYF. The CDR3 bases are TGTGCCAGCAGTTTCCCCGGGGGGACCCAGTACTTC.

This sequence joins TRBV11-2 and TRBJ2-1, with 11 bases lining up with TRBD2. Trimming took 5 bases from V and 9 from J; bases not matched to a gene: 9. Per the germline V gene, CDR1 is SGHAT and CDR2 is FQNNGV. The CDR3 runs 15 residues. The CDR3 here is CASSTIAGGRPEQFF. CDR3 nucleotide sequence: TGTGCCAGCAGCACCATAGCGGGGGGGCGTCCTGAGCAGTTCTTC.

This chain joins TRBV5-1 and TRBJ2-1, with 7 bases that match TRBD1. The CDR3 is 15 amino acids. From germline, CDR1 is SGHRS and CDR2 YFSETQ. V was pared by 3 bases and J by 4 bases, with 7 bases of the junction left unmatched. The CDR3 sequence is CASSSETGSYNEQFF. In DNA, the CDR3 is TGCGCCAGCAGCTCTGAGACAGGGTCATACAATGAGCAGTTCTTC.

The chain employs TRBV5-6 and TRBJ2-5; 8 bases line up with TRBD2. This CDR3 has 17 residues. Germline V gene lookup returns CDR1 SGHDT and CDR2 YYEEEE. V was pared by 6 bases and J by 2 bases, with 15 bases of the junction left unmatched. CDR3 sequence reads: CASTPFPGGIPQETQYF. DNA of the CDR3: TGTGCCAGCACCCCTTTTCCGGGGGGGATCCCTCAAGAGACCCAGTACTTC.

The DNA for the CDR3 is TGTGCCAGTAGTCCCGACAGGTACACTGAAGCTTTCTTT. Translated, it gives CASSPDRYTEAFF. The chain combines TRBV19 with TRBJ1-1; possible D gene TRBD1, 6 bases. The CDR3 runs 13 residues. V was clipped by 5 bases and J by 3 bases, with 10 bases between them. Germline values: CDR1 LNHDA, CDR2 SQIVND (reference sequence).

This clone has just one count. The J gene is TRBJ2-7, the V gene TRBV2; 8 nucleotides line up with TRBD1. Germline trimming cut 6 bases from V and 5 bases from J; bases unmatched to any gene: 6. CDR3 size: 13 residues. CDR1 is SNHLY and CDR2 is FYNNEI in the germline V gene. CDR3 region: CASRRDRSHEQYF. The CDR3 DNA follows: TGTGCCAGCAGGAGGGACAGGTCCCACGAGCAGTACTTC.

The rearrangement joins TRBV9 to TRBJ2-2; TRBD2 matches 15 bases. CDR3 length equals 16 residues. From germline, CDR1 is SGDLS and CDR2 YYNGEE. V lost 4 bases to trimming and J lost 7 bases; unmatched junction nucleotides: 5. The CDR3 DNA reads as TGTGCCAGCAGCCCAGGACTAGCGGGGGGGTTCGGGGAGCTGTTTTTT. Its translation: CASSPGLAGGFGELFF.

The chain recombines TRBV7-6 with TRBJ2-5; 14 nucleotides match TRBD2. The CDR3 extends over 17 amino acids. V was pared by 5 bases and J by 0 bases, with 5 bases of the junction left unmatched. Germline CDR1 SGHVS, CDR2 FNYEAQ. CDR3 in DNA: TGTGCCAGCAGCAAGGGACTAGCGGGGGCTAACCAAGAGACCCAGTACTTC. Residues: CASSKGLAGANQETQYF.

The rearrangement uses TRBV5-4 and TRBJ2-2; the match to TRBD1 covers 7 bases. The germline gives CDR1 SGHNT, CDR2 YYREEE (reference sequence). The V gene end was trimmed by 0 bases and the J gene end by 6 bases; junction bases not matched to a gene: 11. The CDR3 has 17 amino acids. The CDR3 region is CASSLGGGRGRPGELFF. The CDR3 nucleotides are TGTGCCAGCAGCTTGGGCGGTGGCAGGGGGAGACCCGGGGAGCTGTTTTTT.

This chain connects TRBV6-6 to TRBJ2-2, with 13 bases identical to TRBD2. Trimming took 4 bases from V and 9 from J; bases not matched to a gene: 8. The CDR3 is made up of 16 amino acids. CDR1 and CDR2 (germline): MNHNY, SVGAGI (reference sequence). Here the CDR3 DNA reads TGTGCCAGCAGTTCACCGGGACTAGCGGGGAACCGGGAGCTGTTTTTT. It specifies CASSSPGLAGNRELFF.

The rearrangement uses TRBV15 and TRBJ2-1; the match to TRBD1 covers 7 bases. The CDR3 length is 18 residues. V lost 2 bases and J lost 0; bases outside the gene matches: 10. CDR1 is LNHNV and CDR2 is YYDKDF in the germline V gene (reference sequence). This CDR3 reads CATSRSGATGSSYNEQFF. For the CDR3, the DNA is TGTGCCACCAGCAGATCAGGCGCGACAGGGAGCTCCTACAATGAGCAGTTCTTC.